The 5 T cell receptor beta chains below were found in one sample sequenced in a study of graft-versus-host responses after intestinal transplantation. For these receptors, no antigen is known. TCRdb keeps only in-frame clones here, not all; method: immunoSEQ multiplex PCR. Of around 78,000 clones listed, roughly 91% were seen once; the top ten hold 7.5% to 8.5%. The material was unstimulated CD8+ T cells sorted from spleen or lymph node cells, obtained before transplant. The receptors shown here come from a human donor who was the organ donor for an intestinal transplant.

This chain connects TRBV4-1 to TRBJ1-2; D might be TRBD1 (5 bases). Trimming shortened V by 3 bases and J by 7 bases, and 18 bases separated the two germline ends. The CDR3 is made up of 15 amino acids. From germline, CDR1 is MGHRA and CDR2 YSYEKL. The CDR3 region has the DNA TGCGCCAGCAGCCATGTCCCCTGGGACTCGGTTGGCTACACCTTC. Translating it yields CASSHVPWDSVGYTF.

The chain carries TRBV11-2 and TRBJ2-1; D is undetermined. In germline, CDR1 is SGHAT, CDR2 FQNNGV. The CDR3 extends over 13 amino acids. Trimming stripped 1 base from V and 7 bases from J, with 8 bases between. CDR3 bases: TGTGCCAGCAGCTTAGTATTGCCTAATGAGCAGTTCTTC. Protein: CASSLVLPNEQFF.

V gene TRBV30 combines with J gene TRBJ2-2; D is unresolved. CDR3 size: 15 residues. Looked up from germline, CDR1 is GTSNPN and CDR2 is SVGIG (reference sequence). Between the trimmed V and J ends, which lost 4 bases and 6 bases, there was a span of 18 bases. CDR3 in amino acids: CAWNDGLKVAGELFF. The CDR3 bases are TGTGCCTGGAATGACGGGCTGAAGGTGGCCGGGGAGCTGTTTTTT.

This clone was recorded once. The chain has TRBV5-6 and TRBJ2-7; D is possibly TRBD1 (5 bases). Germline V gives CDR1 SGHDT, CDR2 YYEEEE. Trimming took off 3 bases at V and 0 bases at J, with 10 bases between the two ends. CDR3 length equals 14 residues. The CDR3 spells CASSWTTASYEQYF. CDR3 coding DNA: TGTGCCAGCAGCTGGACGACAGCCTCCTACGAGCAGTACTTC.

This chain links TRBV4-1 with TRBJ2-5; D is possibly TRBD2 (6 bases). V was shortened by 1 base and J by 2 bases, with 11 bases between the two germline ends. Germline assignment: CDR1 MGHRA and CDR2 YSYEKL. The CDR3 sequence is 15 residues long. The chain's CDR3 is CASSQVGGVQETQYF. The CDR3 bases are TGCGCCAGCAGCCAAGTAGGAGGGGTTCAAGAGACCCAGTACTTC.